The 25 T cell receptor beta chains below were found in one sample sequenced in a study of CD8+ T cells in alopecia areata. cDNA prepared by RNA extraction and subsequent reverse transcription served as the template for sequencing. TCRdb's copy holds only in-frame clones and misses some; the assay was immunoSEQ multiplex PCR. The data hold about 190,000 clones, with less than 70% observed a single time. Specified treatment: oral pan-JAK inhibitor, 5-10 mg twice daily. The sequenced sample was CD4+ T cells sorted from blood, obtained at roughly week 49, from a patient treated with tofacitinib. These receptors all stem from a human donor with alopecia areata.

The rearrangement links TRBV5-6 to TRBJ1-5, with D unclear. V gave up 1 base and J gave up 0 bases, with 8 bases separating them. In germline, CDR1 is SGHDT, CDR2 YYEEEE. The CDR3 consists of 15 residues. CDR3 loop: CASSLWQNSNQPQHF. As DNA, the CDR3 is TGTGCCAGCAGCTTGTGGCAAAATAGCAATCAGCCCCAGCATTTT.

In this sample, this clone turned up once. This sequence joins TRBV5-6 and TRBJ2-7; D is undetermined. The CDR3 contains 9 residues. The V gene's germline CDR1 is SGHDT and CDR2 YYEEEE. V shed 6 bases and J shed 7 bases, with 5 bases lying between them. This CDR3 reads CASTEEQYF. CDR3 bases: TGTGCCAGCACAGAGGAGCAGTACTTC.

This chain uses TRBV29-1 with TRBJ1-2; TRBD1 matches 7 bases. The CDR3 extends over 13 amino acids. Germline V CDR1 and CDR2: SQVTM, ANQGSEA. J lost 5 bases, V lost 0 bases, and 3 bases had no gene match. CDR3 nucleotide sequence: TGCAGCGTTGAAGATAGGGACAGTTATGGCTACACCTTC. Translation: CSVEDRDSYGYTF.

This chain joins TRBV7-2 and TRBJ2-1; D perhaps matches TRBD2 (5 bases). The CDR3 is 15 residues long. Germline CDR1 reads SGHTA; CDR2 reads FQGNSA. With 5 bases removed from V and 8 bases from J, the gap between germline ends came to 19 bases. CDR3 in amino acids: CASSPTRAWGDEQFF. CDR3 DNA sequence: TGTGCCAGCAGCCCTACTAGGGCCTGGGGTGATGAGCAGTTCTTC. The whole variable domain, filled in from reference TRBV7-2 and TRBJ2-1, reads GAGVSQSPSNKVTEKGKDVELRCDPISGHTALYWYRQSLGQGLEFLIYFQGNSAPDKSGLPSDRFSAERTGGSVSTLTIQRTQQEDSAVYLCASSPTRAWGDEQFFGPGTRLTVL.

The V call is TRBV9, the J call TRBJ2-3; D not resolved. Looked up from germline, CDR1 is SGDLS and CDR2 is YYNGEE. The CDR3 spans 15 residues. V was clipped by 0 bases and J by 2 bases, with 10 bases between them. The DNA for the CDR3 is TGTGCCAGCAGCGTAGAGTGGAGACTCACAGATACGCAGTATTTT. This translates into CASSVEWRLTDTQYF.

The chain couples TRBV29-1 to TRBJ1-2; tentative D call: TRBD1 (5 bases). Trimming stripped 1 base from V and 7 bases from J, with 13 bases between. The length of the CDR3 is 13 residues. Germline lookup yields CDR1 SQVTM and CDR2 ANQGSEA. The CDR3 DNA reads TGCAGCGTTGAAGTCTCAGGGTTTGGTGGCTACACCTTC. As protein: CSVEVSGFGGYTF.

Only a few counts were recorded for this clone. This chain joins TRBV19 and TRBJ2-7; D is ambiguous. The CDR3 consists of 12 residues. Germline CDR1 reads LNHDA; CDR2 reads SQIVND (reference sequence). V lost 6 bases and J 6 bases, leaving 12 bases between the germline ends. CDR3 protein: CASSQTLGEQYF. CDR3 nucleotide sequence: TGTGCCAGTAGCCAGACTCTGGGCGAGCAGTACTTC. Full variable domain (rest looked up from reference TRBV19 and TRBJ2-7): DGGITQSPKYLFRKEGQNVTLSCEQNLNHDAMYWYRQDPGQGLRLIYYSQIVNDFQKGDIAEGYSVSREKKESFPLTVTSAQKNPTAFYLCASSQTLGEQYFGPGTRLTVT.

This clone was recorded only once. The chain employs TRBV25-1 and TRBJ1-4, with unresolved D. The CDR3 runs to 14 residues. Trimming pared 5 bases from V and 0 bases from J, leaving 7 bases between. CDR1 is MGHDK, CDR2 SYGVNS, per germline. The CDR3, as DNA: TGTGCCAGCAGTTTGGGTTCAACTAATGAAAAACTGTTTTTT. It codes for CASSLGSTNEKLFF.

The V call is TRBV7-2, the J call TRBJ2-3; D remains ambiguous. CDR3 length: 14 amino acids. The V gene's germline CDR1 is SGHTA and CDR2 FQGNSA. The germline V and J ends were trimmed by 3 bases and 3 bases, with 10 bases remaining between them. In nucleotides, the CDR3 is TGTGCCAGCAGCTTTGGGGTGTCGACAGATACGCAGTATTTT. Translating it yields CASSFGVSTDTQYF.

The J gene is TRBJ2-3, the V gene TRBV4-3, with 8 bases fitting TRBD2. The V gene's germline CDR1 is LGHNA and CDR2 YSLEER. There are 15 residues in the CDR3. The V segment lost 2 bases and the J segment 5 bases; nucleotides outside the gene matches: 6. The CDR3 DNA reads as TGCGCCAGCAGCCAACAAACTAGCGGAGGAGATACGCAGTATTTT. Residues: CASSQQTSGGDTQYF.

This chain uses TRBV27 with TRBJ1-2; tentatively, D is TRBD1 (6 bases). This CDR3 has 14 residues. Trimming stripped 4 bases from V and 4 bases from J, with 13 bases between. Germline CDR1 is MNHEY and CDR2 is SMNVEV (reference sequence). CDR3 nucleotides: TGTGCCAGCAGTTCCCTCGGGGGCCGCTATGGCTACACCTTC. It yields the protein CASSSLGGRYGYTF.

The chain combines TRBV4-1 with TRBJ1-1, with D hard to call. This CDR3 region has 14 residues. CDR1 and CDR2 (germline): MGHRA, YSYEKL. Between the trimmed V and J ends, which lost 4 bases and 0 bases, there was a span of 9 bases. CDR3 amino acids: CASSPDPMNTEAFF. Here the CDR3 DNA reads TGCGCCAGCAGCCCGGACCCCATGAACACTGAAGCTTTCTTT.

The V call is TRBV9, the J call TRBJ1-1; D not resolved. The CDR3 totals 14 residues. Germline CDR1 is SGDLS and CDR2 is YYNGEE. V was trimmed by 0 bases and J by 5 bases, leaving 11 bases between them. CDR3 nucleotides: TGTGCCAGCAGCGTAGTAGGGATGGGGACTGAAGCTTTCTTT. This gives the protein CASSVVGMGTEAFF.

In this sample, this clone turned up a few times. CDR3 in DNA: TGTGCCAGCAGCTTTAACAGGAATCAGCCCCAGCATTTT. Its translation is CASSFNRNQPQHF. The chain has TRBV11-2 and TRBJ1-5, with D tentatively TRBD1 (5 bases). V dropped 3 bases and J dropped 4 bases, with 7 bases sitting between them. Germline assignment: CDR1 SGHAT and CDR2 FQNNGV. This CDR3 region has 13 residues.

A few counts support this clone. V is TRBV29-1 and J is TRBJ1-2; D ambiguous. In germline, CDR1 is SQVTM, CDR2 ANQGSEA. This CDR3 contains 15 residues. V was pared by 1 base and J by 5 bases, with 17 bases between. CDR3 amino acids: CSVEAAAHQRYGYTF. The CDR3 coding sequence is TGCAGCGTTGAAGCTGCGGCCCACCAGAGGTATGGCTACACCTTC.

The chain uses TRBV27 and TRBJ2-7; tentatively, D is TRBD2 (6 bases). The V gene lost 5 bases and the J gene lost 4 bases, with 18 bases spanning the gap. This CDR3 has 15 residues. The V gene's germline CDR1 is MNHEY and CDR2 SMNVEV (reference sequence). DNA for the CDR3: TGTGCCAGCAGTCTACGACTAGTAGTAGGGTACGAGCAGTACTTC. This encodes CASSLRLVVGYEQYF.

In DNA, the CDR3 is TGTGCCAGCAGCCAGGGGGGCTACGAGCAGTACTTC. This gives the protein CASSQGGYEQYF. The chain uses TRBV11-2 and TRBJ2-7; TRBD1 is a possible D gene (7 bases). Germline CDR1 reads SGHAT; CDR2 reads FQNNGV. The CDR3 runs 12 residues. V lost 5 bases to trimming and J lost 3 bases, with 8 bases between them.

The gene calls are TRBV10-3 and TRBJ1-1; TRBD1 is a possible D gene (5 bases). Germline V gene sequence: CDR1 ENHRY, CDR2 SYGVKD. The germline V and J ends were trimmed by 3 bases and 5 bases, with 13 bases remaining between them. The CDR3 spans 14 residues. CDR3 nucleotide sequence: TGTGCCATCAGTGAATTCAGGGACGGGACTGAAGCTTTCTTT. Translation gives CAISEFRDGTEAFF.

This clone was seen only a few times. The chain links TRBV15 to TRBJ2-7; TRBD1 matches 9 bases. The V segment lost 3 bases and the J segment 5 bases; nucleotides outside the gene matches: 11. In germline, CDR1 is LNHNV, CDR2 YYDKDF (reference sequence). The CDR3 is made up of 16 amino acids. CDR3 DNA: TGTGCCACCAGCAGTGTGAGGACAGGGGCAGCTCACGAGCAGTACTTC. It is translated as CATSSVRTGAAHEQYF.

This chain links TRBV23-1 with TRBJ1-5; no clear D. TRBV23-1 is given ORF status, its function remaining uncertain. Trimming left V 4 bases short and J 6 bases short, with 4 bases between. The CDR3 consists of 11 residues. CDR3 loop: CASSRVQPQHF. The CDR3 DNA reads TGCGCCAGCAGTCGGGTTCAGCCCCAGCATTTT.

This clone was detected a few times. In DNA, the CDR3 is TGTGCCAGCAGGCCAGGGGGCCGTATAGACAATGAGCAGTTCTTC. It yields the protein CASRPGGRIDNEQFF. The chain couples TRBV2 to TRBJ2-1; 8 nucleotides line up with TRBD1. Per the germline V gene, CDR1 is SNHLY and CDR2 is FYNNEI. The CDR3 totals 15 residues. V shed 6 bases and J 5 bases; nucleotides not matched to a gene: 9.

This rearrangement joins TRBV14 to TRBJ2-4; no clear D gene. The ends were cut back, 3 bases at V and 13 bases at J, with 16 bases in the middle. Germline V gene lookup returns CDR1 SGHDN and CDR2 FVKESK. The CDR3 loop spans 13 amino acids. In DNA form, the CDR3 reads TGTGCCAGCAGCCAGGATAACATTCTGAGACAGTACTTC. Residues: CASSQDNILRQYF.

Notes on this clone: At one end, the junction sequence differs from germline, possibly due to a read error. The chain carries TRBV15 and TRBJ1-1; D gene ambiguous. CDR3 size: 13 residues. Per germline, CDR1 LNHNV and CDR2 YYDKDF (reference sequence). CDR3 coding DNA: TGTGCCACCAGCGGAGAATACGGCACTGAAGCTTTCTTT. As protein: CATSGEYGTEAFF.

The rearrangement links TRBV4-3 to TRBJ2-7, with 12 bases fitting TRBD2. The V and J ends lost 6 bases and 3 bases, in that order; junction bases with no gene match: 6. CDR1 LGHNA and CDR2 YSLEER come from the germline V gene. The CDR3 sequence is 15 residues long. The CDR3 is CASSLGLAGIYEQYF. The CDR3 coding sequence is TGCGCCAGCAGTCTCGGACTAGCGGGGATCTACGAGCAGTACTTC.

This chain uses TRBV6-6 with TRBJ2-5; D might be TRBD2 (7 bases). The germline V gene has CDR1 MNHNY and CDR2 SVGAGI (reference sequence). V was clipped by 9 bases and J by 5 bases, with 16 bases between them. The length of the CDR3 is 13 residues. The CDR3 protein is CASTRGAGETQYF. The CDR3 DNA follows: TGTGCCAGTACACGGGGGGCCGGGGAGACCCAGTACTTC.